The clone carrying this T cell receptor beta chain showed up many times. What it recognizes is unknown. These data come from a study of T cells in Graves' hyperthyroidism and ophthalmopathy. As for the study in general: At the time of initial diagnosis and before any treatment, peripheral blood was collected.

The CDR3 covers 13 residues. Germline V CDR1 and CDR2: MDHEN, SYDVKM. V was pared by 3 bases and J by 4 bases, with 9 bases between. Exclusion followed for patients with uncontrolled infection, other autoimmune disease, pregnancy or lactation. Fresh peripheral blood, under 13 ml, was the source of the PBMCs. Regarding the study as a whole: Ophthalmopathy got predicted by the model a median about six months before its onset.

Using RNA transcripts as the source, TCR beta CDR3 regions were amplified. The HTBI primer set was used in a first-round RT-PCR of the TCR CDR3. From the multiplex PCR reads, TCRdb called clonotypes with MiXCR, one entry per CDR3 protein. This table holds around 690,000 distinct CDR3 sequences, less than 25% found once. Sequencing was carried out using blood. V usage is TRBV28 and J usage is TRBJ1-2; D might be TRBD1 (6 bases). The TCR sequence derives from a man under 40 with Graves' ophthalmopathy. This chain's CDR3 is CASSLGGGYGYTF. The CDR3 DNA follows: TGTGCCAGCAGTTTGGGGGGCGGCTATGGCTACACCTTC.